This is a list of T cell receptor beta chains from one sample in a study of Ad26.COV2.S vaccination and SARS-CoV-2 variants. Generated by immunoSEQ multiplex PCR, the TCRdb table keeps only in-frame clones and is missing some. The sample consists of under 400,000 clones, around 86% of them appearing once. The specimen comprised peripheral blood, sampled in a trial of Ad26.COV2.S vaccine versus placebo. These receptors all come from a person between 18 and 60 years old who received the Ad26.COV2.S COVID-19 vaccine or a placebo. Each CDR3 is given with its conserved first and last residue. A D gene is named only where the DNA matches it firmly. Size is omitted from some rows. Given values are once, few, many or a class for expanded clones.

clone size	V gene	J gene	D gene	CDR3 protein	CDR3 DNA
NA	TRBV24-1	TRBJ2-2	NA	CATGEGDGELFF	TGTGCCACCGGGGAGGGGGACGGGGAGCTGTTTTTT
NA	TRBV6-6	TRBJ1-1	NA	CASSHRAVGDTEAFF	TGTGCCAGCAGTCACCGGGCCGTGGGGGACACTGAAGCTTTCTTT
once	TRBV6-5	TRBJ2-7	NA	CAISTGEGAGYEQYF	TGTGCCATATCCACCGGGGAGGGGGCTGGGTACGAGCAGTACTTC
NA	TRBV5-1	TRBJ2-5	TRBD1	CASSLIDRVGETQYF	TGCGCCAGCAGCTTGATTGACAGGGTGGGGGAGACCCAGTACTTC
NA	TRBV5-5	TRBJ2-7	NA	CASSPGHSNYEQYF	TGTGCCAGCAGCCCAGGACATTCCAACTACGAGCAGTACTTC
NA	TRBV5-5	TRBJ2-7	TRBD2	CASSFLAGGAPYEQYF	TGTGCCAGCAGCTTTCTAGCGGGGGGAGCGCCCTACGAGCAGTACTTC
NA	TRBV24-1	TRBJ1-5	NA	CATSASQPQHF	TGTGCCACCAGTGCCTCACAGCCCCAGCATTTT
NA	TRBV9	TRBJ2-1	NA	CASSVAGAAYNEQFF	TGTGCCAGCAGCGTAGCGGGAGCGGCGTACAATGAGCAGTTCTTC
few	TRBV5-1	TRBJ1-5	NA	CASSPTGDQPQHF	TGCGCCAGCAGCCCGACAGGAGATCAGCCCCAGCATTTT
NA	TRBV2	TRBJ2-6	NA	CASSYRPNSNSGANVLTF	TGTGCCAGCAGTTACCGGCCCAACAGCAACTCTGGGGCCAACGTCCTGACTTTC
NA	TRBV24-1	TRBJ2-4	NA	CATSDKGSNIQYF	TGTGCCACCAGTGATAAAGGGTCAAACATTCAGTACTTC
NA	TRBV28	TRBJ2-5	TRBD1	CASSYGQGITGETQYF	TGTGCCAGCAGTTACGGACAGGGAATAACGGGCGAGACCCAGTACTTC
NA	TRBV18	TRBJ1-2	NA	CASSPGEDYGYTF	TGTGCCAGCTCACCTGGGGAGGACTATGGCTACACCTTC